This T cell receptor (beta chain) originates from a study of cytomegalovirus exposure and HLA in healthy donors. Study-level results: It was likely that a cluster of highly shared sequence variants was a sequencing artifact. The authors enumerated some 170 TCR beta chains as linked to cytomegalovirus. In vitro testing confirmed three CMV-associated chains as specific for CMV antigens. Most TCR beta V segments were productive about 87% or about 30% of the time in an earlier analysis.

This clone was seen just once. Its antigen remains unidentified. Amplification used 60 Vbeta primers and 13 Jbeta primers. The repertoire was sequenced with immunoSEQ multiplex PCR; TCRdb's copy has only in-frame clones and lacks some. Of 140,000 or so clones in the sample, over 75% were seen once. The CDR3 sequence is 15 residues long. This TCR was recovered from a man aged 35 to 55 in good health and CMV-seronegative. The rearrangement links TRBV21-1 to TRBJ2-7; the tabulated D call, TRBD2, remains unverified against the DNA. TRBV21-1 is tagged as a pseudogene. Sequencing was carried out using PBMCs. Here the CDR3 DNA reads TGTGCCAGCAGCCGTCCGGGCGGGAGCTCCTACGAGCAGTACTTC. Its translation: CASSRPGGSSYEQYF.